This section outlines one T cell receptor (beta chain) sequence together with its context. The authors sequenced TCR beta from blood CD8+ and CD4+ T cells. The multiple sclerosis controls were treatment-naive patients, and their relapsing-remitting disease was stable or active. Negative isolation yielded the CD8+ and CD4+ T cells, while FACS enriched the TEMRA cells. This entry comes from a study of CD8 T cells in Susac syndrome. CDR3 size: 12 residues. The V gene lost 6 bases and the J gene lost 7 bases, with 13 bases spanning the gap. Random hexamers served to reverse transcribe roughly 0.45 to 1 ug RNA. Amplification of the TCR beta CDR3 was carried out by immunoSEQ multiplex PCR, which spanned a total of 54 Vbeta and 13 Jbeta segments. Via MiXCR, TCRdb re-called the immunoSEQ multiplex PCR reads, giving one row per CDR3 protein. Of under 200,000 distinct CDR3 sequences detected, 85% to 95% appear once; the ten largest clones hold around 0.15%.

This sequence joins TRBV12-3 or TRBV12-4 and TRBJ2-7; tentative D call: TRBD2 (5 bases). The sequencing sample was made of CD8+ T cells from PBMCs. This TCR was recovered from a human donor with multiple sclerosis. The CDR3 DNA is TGTGCCAGCAGCCTGGACGGGAAGGAGCAGTACTTC. Amino acid sequence: CASSLDGKEQYF.